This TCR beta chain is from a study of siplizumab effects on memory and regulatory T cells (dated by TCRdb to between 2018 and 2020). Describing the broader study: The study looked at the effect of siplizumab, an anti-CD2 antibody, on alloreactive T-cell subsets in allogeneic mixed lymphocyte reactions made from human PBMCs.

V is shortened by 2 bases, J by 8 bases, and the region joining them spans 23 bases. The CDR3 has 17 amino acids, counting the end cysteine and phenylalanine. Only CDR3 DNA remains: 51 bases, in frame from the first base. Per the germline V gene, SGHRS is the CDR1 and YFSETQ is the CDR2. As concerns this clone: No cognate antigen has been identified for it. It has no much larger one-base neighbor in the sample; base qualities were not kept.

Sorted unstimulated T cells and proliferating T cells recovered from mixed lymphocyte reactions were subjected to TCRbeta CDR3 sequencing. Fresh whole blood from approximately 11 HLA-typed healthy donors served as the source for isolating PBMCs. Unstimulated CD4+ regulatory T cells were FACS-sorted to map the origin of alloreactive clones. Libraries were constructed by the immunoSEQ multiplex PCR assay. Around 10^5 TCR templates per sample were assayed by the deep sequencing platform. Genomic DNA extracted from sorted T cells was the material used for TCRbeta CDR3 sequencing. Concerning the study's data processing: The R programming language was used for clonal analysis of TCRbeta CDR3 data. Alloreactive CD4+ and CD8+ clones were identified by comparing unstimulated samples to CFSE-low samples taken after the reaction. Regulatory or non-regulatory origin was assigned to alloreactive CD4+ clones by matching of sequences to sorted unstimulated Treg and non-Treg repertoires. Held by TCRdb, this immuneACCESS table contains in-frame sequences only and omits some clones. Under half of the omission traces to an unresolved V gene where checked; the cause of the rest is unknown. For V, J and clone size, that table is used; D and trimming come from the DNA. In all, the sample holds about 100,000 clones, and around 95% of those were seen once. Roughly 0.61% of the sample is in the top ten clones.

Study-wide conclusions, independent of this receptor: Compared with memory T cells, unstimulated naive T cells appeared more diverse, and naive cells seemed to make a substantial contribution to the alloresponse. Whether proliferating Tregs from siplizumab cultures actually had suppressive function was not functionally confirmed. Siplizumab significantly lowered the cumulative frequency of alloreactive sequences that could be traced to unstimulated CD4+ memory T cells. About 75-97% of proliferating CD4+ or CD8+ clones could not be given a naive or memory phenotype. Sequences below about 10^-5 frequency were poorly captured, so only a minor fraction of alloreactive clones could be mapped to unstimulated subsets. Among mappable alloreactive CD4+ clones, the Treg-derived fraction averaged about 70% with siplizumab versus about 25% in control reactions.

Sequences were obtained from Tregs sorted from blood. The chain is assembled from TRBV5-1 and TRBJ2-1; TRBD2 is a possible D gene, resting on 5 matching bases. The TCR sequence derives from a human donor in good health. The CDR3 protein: CASSLGWAGSFLDEQFF. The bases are TGCGCCAGCAGCTTAGGTTGGGCGGGTAGTTTTCTCGATGAGCAGTTCTTC.